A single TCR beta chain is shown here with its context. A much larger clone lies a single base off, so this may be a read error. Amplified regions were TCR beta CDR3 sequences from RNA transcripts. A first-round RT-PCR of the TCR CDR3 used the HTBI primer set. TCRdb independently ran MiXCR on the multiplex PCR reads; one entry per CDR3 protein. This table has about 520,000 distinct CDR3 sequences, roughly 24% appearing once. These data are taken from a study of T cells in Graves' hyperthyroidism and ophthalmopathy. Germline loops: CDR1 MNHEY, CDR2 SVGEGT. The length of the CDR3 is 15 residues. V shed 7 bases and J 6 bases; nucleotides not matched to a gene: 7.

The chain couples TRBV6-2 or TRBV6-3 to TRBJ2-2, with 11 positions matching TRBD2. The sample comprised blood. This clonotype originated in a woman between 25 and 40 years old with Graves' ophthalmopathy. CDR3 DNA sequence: TGTGCCAGCATCGACCTAGCGGGGGGTTCCGGGGAGCTGTTTTTT. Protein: CASIDLAGGSGELFF.